The 3 T cell receptor beta chains in this list originate from one sample, sequenced in a study of lung T cells in sarcoidosis with Löfgren's syndrome listed by TCRdb under 2017. Instrument used: Illumina MiSeq. The public reads were reanalyzed by TCRdb: fastp trimming at Q25, MiXCR alignment, in-frame beta chains only. Rows merge per CDR3 protein into single entries with the most common DNA and genes. The sample records about 19,000 distinct CDR3 sequences, around 23% of which are singletons. The ten top clones hold more than 0.7% of the sample. Sequencing was done on a sample of CD4+ T cells from bronchoalveolar lavage. The receptors shown here come from a human donor with sarcoidosis (Löfgren's syndrome or another form), or a control subject (not recorded which).

This clonotype has a count of ten or more. The V gene is TRBV12-3 or TRBV12-4, the J gene TRBJ2-3; possibly TRBD1 or TRBD2 for D (5 bases each). Trimming removed 7 bases from V and 6 bases from J, with 20 bases in between. CDR3 length: 15 amino acids. As DNA, the CDR3 is TGTGCCAGCACCACGACTGGACTGGGGGAGGATACGCAGTATTTT. This sequence encodes CASTTTGLGEDTQYF.

This clonotype qualifies as medium-sized. The chain couples TRBV20-1 to TRBJ1-4; 8 bases agree with TRBD1. The CDR3 runs 14 residues. Germline V gene sequence: CDR1 DFQATT, CDR2 SNEGSKA (reference sequence). V dropped 5 bases and J dropped 7; count of bases not matched to a gene: 9. The chain's CDR3 is CSAGRTGPIEKLFF. CDR3 in DNA: TGCAGTGCTGGAAGGACAGGGCCTATTGAAAAACTGTTTTTT.

By proportion, this clonotype is medium-sized. J is TRBJ1-5 and V is TRBV6-2 or TRBV6-3; D is ambiguous. V shed 2 bases and J shed 0 bases, with 8 bases lying between them. The CDR3 totals 15 residues. Germline V gives CDR1 MNHEY, CDR2 SVGEGT. The CDR3 DNA sequence: TGTGCCAGCAGTTACGGGTCGAATAGCAATCAGCCCCAGCATTTT. Residues: CASSYGSNSNQPQHF.